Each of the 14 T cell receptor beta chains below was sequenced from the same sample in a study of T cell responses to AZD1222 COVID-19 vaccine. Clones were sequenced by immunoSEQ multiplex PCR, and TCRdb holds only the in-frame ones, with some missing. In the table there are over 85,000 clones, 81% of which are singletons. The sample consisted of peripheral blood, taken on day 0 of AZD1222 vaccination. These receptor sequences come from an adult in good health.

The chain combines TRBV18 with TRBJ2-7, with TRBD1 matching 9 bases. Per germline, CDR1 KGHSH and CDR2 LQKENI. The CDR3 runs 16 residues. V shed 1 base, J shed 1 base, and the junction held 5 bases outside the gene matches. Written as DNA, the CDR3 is TGTGCCAGCTCACCACGAACAGGGGGCGATTCCTACGAGCAGTACTTC. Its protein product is CASSPRTGGDSYEQYF.

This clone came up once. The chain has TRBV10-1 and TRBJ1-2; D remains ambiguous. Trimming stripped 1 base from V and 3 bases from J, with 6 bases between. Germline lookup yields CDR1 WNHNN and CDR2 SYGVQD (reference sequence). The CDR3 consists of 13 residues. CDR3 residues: CASSEFGYYGYTF. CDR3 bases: TGCGCCAGCAGTGAGTTCGGATACTATGGCTACACCTTC.

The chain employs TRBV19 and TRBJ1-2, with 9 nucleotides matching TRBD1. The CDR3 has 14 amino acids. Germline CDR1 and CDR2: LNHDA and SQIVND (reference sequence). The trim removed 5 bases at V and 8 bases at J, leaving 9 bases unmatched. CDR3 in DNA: TGTGCCAGTAGTGTTAACCGGGACAGGGTCGGCTACACCTTC. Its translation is CASSVNRDRVGYTF. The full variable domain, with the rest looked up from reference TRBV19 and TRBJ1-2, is DGGITQSPKYLFRKEGQNVTLSCEQNLNHDAMYWYRQDPGQGLRLIYYSQIVNDFQKGDIAEGYSVSREKKESFPLTVTSAQKNPTAFYLCASSVNRDRVGYTFGSGTRLTVV.

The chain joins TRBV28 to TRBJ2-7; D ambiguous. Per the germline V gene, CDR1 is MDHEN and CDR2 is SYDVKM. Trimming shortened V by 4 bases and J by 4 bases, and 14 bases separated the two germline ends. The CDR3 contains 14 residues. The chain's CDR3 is CASSSSAPAYEQYF. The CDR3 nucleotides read TGTGCCAGCAGTTCCTCCGCACCCGCTTACGAGCAGTACTTC.

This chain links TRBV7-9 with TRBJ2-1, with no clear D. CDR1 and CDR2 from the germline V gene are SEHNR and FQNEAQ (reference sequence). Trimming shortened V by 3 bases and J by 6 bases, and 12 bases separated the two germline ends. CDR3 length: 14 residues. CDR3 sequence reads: CASSFEFTSNEQFF. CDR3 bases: TGTGCCAGCAGCTTCGAGTTTACTTCCAATGAGCAGTTCTTC.

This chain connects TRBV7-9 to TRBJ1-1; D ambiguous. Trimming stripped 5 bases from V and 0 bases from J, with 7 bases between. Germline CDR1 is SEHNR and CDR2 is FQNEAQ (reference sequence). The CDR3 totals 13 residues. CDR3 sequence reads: CASSLEMNTEAFF. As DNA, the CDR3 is TGTGCCAGCAGCCTTGAAATGAACACTGAAGCTTTCTTT. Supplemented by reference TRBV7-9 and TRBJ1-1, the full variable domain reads DTGVSQNPRHKITKRGQNVTFRCDPISEHNRLYWYRQTLGQGPEFLTYFQNEAQLEKSRLLSDRFSAERPKGSFSTLEIQRTEQGDSAMYLCASSLEMNTEAFFGQGTRLTVV.

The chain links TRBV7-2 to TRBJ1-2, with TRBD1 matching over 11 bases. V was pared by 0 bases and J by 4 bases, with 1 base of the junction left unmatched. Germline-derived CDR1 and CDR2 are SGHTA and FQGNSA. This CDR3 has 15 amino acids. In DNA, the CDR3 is TGTGCCAGCAGCTTAGCCGGGACAGGGGGCTATGGCTACACCTTC. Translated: CASSLAGTGGYGYTF. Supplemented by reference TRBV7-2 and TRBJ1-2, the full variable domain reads GAGVSQSPSNKVTEKGKDVELRCDPISGHTALYWYRQSLGQGLEFLIYFQGNSAPDKSGLPSDRFSAERTGGSVSTLTIQRTQQEDSAVYLCASSLAGTGGYGYTFGSGTRLTVV.

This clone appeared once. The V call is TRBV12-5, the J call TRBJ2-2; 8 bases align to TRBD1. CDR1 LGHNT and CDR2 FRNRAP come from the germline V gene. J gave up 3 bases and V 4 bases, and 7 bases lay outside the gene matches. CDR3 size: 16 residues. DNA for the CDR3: TGTGCTAGTGGTTGGATCGGACAGGGTTACACCGGGGAGCTGTTTTTT. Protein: CASGWIGQGYTGELFF.

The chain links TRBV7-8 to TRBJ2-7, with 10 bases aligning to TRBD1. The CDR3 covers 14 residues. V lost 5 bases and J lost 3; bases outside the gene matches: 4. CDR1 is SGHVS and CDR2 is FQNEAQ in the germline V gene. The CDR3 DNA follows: TGTGCCAGCAGCCTGGGGACAGGGGTCTACGAGCAGTACTTC. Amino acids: CASSLGTGVYEQYF.

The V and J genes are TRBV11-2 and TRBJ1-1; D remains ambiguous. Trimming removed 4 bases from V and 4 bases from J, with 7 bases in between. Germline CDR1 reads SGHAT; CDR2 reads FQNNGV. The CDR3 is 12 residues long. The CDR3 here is CASSSDVTEAFF. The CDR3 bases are TGTGCCAGCAGCTCCGACGTCACTGAAGCTTTCTTT.

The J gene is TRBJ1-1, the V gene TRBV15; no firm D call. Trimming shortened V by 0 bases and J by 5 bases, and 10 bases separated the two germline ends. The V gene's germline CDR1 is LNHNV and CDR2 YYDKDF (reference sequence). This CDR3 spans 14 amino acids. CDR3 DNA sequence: TGTGCCACCAGCAGAGATCGGGTGGGAACTGAAGCTTTCTTT. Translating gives CATSRDRVGTEAFF.

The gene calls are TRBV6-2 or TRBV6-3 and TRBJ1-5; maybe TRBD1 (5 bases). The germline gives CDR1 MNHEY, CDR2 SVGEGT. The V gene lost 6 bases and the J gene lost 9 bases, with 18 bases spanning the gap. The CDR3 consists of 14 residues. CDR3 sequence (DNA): TGTGCCAGCAGCGACGGGGGATCAAAGCGGCCCCAGCATTTT. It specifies CASSDGGSKRPQHF.

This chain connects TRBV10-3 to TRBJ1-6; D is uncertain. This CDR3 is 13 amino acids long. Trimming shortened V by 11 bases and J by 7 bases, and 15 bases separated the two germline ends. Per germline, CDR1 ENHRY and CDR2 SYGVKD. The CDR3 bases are TGTGCCCTAAGGGAGGGAAACAATTCACCCCTCCACTTT. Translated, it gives CALREGNNSPLHF.

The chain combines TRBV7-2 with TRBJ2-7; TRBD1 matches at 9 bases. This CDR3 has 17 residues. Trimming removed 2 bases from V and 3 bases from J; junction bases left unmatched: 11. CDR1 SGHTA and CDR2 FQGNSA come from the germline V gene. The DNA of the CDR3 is TGTGCCAGCAGCTTACCTCGGCGGACAGGGGCCAACTACGAGCAGTACTTC. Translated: CASSLPRRTGANYEQYF.